The 15 T cell receptor beta chains presented below share a single source sample, sequenced in a study of OX40 agonist ivuxolimab in advanced cancers. Some clones are missing from TCRdb's copy, which holds only in-frame ones; the method was immunoSEQ multiplex PCR. The table has 70,000 to 95,000 clones, roughly 94% seen once. Sample: CD4+ or CD8+ T cells sorted from blood, taken in a trial of the OX40 agonist ivuxolimab. The receptor set was obtained from an adult with an advanced solid tumor such as melanoma, head and neck, liver or kidney cancer.

The chain employs TRBV18 and TRBJ1-1, with D maybe TRBD1 (6 bases). With 3 bases removed from V and 2 bases from J, the gap between germline ends came to 16 bases. This CDR3 spans 16 amino acids. Germline V CDR1 and CDR2: KGHSH, LQKENI. The CDR3 DNA is TGTGCCAGCTCACCCGGGACATTTGGGGAAAACACTGAAGCTTTCTTT. It specifies CASSPGTFGENTEAFF. Filled out from reference TRBV18 and TRBJ1-1, the complete variable domain reads NAGVMQNPRHLVRRRGQEARLRCSPMKGHSHVYWYRQLPEEGLKFMVYLQKENIIDESGMPKERFSAEFPKEGPSILRIQQVVRGDSAAYFCASSPGTFGENTEAFFGQGTRLTVV.

The chain is built from TRBV30 and TRBJ1-5; D is ambiguous. Trimming removed 0 bases from V and 0 bases from J, with 9 bases in between. Germline-derived CDR1 and CDR2 are GTSNPN and SVGIG (reference sequence). The CDR3 has 15 residues. The DNA of the CDR3 is TGTGCCTGGAGTGTACTTGGAAATAGCAATCAGCCCCAGCATTTT. This gives the protein CAWSVLGNSNQPQHF.

The chain joins TRBV28 to TRBJ2-1; D is perhaps TRBD1 (6 bases). V lost 6 bases, J lost 8 bases, and 14 bases lay in between. Per germline, CDR1 MDHEN and CDR2 SYDVKM. The CDR3 extends over 13 amino acids. The CDR3 spells CASRIQGWYEQFF. The CDR3 DNA sequence: TGTGCCAGCAGAATACAGGGTTGGTATGAGCAGTTCTTC.

The CDR3 nucleotides read TGTGCCAGCAGTTCCGGACGGAACAATAATGAGCAGTTCTTC. As protein: CASSSGRNNNEQFF. This sequence joins TRBV6-5 and TRBJ2-1; D not resolved. CDR3 size: 14 residues. Trimming cost V 4 bases and J 7 bases, with 14 bases left between them. Per the germline V gene, CDR1 is MNHEY and CDR2 is SVGAGI.

This clone appeared once. The chain is built from TRBV9 and TRBJ2-7, with D perhaps given as TRBD1 or TRBD2 (5 bases each). From germline, CDR1 is SGDLS and CDR2 YYNGEE. V lost 0 bases, J lost 0 bases, and 13 bases lay in between. The CDR3 is made up of 16 amino acids. The CDR3: CASSVDGAGISYEQYF. The CDR3 DNA reads as TGTGCCAGCAGCGTAGACGGGGCGGGCATCTCCTACGAGCAGTACTTC.

The V call is TRBV5-6, the J call TRBJ1-1; D is unresolved. The CDR3 is made up of 13 amino acids. Germline V lookup: CDR1 SGHDT, CDR2 YYEEEE. Trimming stripped 7 bases from V and 1 base from J, with 11 bases between. The CDR3 spells CASDRRSNTEAFF. The CDR3 nucleotides read TGTGCCAGCGACCGGAGGTCGAACACTGAAGCTTTCTTT.

J is TRBJ1-1 and V is TRBV7-2; weak D call: TRBD1 (5 bases). The CDR3 consists of 13 residues. CDR1 SGHTA and CDR2 FQGNSA come from the germline V gene. V lost 1 base and J lost 8, with 11 bases in between. This CDR3 reads CASSLGTGEEAFF. The CDR3 nucleotides read TGTGCCAGCAGCTTAGGAACAGGCGAAGAAGCTTTCTTT.

The genes are TRBV6-5 and TRBJ2-3; 9 nucleotides agree with TRBD2. The V and J ends lost 8 bases and 4 bases, in that order; junction bases with no gene match: 10. This CDR3 region has 15 residues. Germline CDR1 and CDR2: MNHEY and SVGAGI. CDR3 residues: CASQLGAGGSDTQYF. The CDR3, as DNA: TGTGCCAGCCAGTTGGGAGCGGGAGGATCAGATACGCAGTATTTT.

The rearrangement joins TRBV7-9 to TRBJ1-4; D is undetermined. CDR3 length: 13 amino acids. V lost 1 base and J 4 bases, leaving 4 bases between the germline ends. The germline V gene has CDR1 SEHNR and CDR2 FQNEAQ (reference sequence). CDR3 protein: CASSLGLNEKLFF. In DNA form, the CDR3 reads TGTGCCAGCAGCTTAGGGCTTAATGAAAAACTGTTTTTT.

V usage is TRBV9 and J usage is TRBJ2-1, with TRBD2 as a possible D gene (5 bases). With 3 bases removed from V and 8 bases from J, the gap between germline ends came to 12 bases. The CDR3 runs 13 residues. Per germline, CDR1 SGDLS and CDR2 YYNGEE. CDR3 sequence (DNA): TGTGCCAGCAGCGACGGTCTAGCTTATGAGCAGTTCTTC. It is translated as CASSDGLAYEQFF.

J is TRBJ2-7 and V is TRBV27, with D hard to call. The germline V and J ends were trimmed by 6 bases and 6 bases, with 21 bases remaining between them. The CDR3 sequence is 15 residues long. Germline assignment: CDR1 MNHEY and CDR2 SMNVEV (reference sequence). The DNA for the CDR3 is TGTGCCAGCAGCCTAGGGCCCGGAACAGTCGTCGAGCAGTACTTC. Translation: CASSLGPGTVVEQYF.

The V and J genes are TRBV28 and TRBJ2-1, with D possibly being TRBD1 (5 bases). The CDR3 contains 17 residues. With 5 bases removed from V and 6 bases from J, the gap between germline ends came to 23 bases. In germline, CDR1 is MDHEN, CDR2 SYDVKM. The CDR3 DNA is TGTGCCAGCAGTCTGGCGTTGGCAGGGCCAAGCCTCAATGAGCAGTTCTTC. This translates into CASSLALAGPSLNEQFF.

The J gene is TRBJ2-2, the V gene TRBV12-5; D is perhaps TRBD1 or TRBD2 (5 bases each). Trimming took off 7 bases at V and 2 bases at J, with 17 bases between the two ends. CDR3 size: 16 residues. CDR1 and CDR2 (germline): LGHNT, FRNRAP. The CDR3 DNA reads as TGTGCTAGTGCCCAGCCCCCGGGACCCAACACCGGGGAGCTGTTTTTT. As protein: CASAQPPGPNTGELFF.

This rearrangement joins TRBV4-3 to TRBJ2-7; the match to TRBD2 covers 8 bases. Trimming removed 0 bases from V and 2 bases from J; junction bases left unmatched: 6. Germline CDR1 is LGHNA and CDR2 is YSLEER. The CDR3 contains 16 residues. As DNA, the CDR3 is TGCGCCAGCAGCCAAGATCGGGAGGGCGGGACCTACGAGCAGTACTTC. As protein: CASSQDREGGTYEQYF.

The chain couples TRBV7-6 to TRBJ2-1; the D is unclear. V lost 5 bases, J lost 7 bases, and 15 bases lay in between. The germline V gene encodes CDR1 SGHVS and CDR2 FNYEAQ. This CDR3 has 14 residues. The CDR3 region has the DNA TGTGCCAGCAGCCAGACCACGACCGAAAATGAGCAGTTCTTC. This gives the protein CASSQTTTENEQFF. The full variable domain, its missing parts supplied by reference TRBV7-6 and TRBJ2-1, is GAGVSQSPRYKVTKRGQDVALRCDPISGHVSLYWYRQALGQGPEFLTYFNYEAQQDKSGLPNDRFSAERPEGSISTLTIQRTEQRDSAMYRCASSQTTTENEQFFGPGTRLTVL.